This T cell receptor (beta chain) is from a study of T cell changes during pregnancy in multiple sclerosis. Produced via immunoSEQ multiplex PCR; TCRdb's table is partial and in-frame only. This sample yields 54,000 or so clones, of which around 93% are seen a single time; approximately 0.35% belongs to the top ten. Germline values: CDR1 SGHTA, CDR2 FQGNSA. The V gene lost 4 bases and the J gene lost 11 bases, with 10 bases spanning the gap. The CDR3 is 11 residues long. This clone occurred a few times. Sequenced material: CD4+ T cells from peripheral blood mononuclear cells, taken before pregnancy. The source is a female donor with multiple sclerosis, enrolled in a pregnancy study. The chain employs TRBV7-2 and TRBJ2-3; no firm D call. The CDR3 nucleotides read TGTGCCAGCAGCTCCGGAGTGGAGCAGTATTTT. Translation: CASSSGVEQYF. The full variable domain, its missing parts supplied by reference TRBV7-2 and TRBJ2-3, is GAGVSQSPSNKVTEKGKDVELRCDPISGHTALYWYRQSLGQGLEFLIYFQGNSAPDKSGLPSDRFSAERTGGSVSTLTIQRTQQEDSAVYLCASSSGVEQYFGPGTRLTVL.